The clone carrying this TCR beta chain occurred many times. As TCR cDNA was made by 5'RACE template switching, a universal primer site and UMIs were added. TCRdb independently ran MiXCR on the 5' RACE reads; one entry per CDR3 protein. There are about 260,000 distinct CDR3 sequences in the sample; 3.6% occur only once, and under 20% lies in the top ten. This CDR3 has 17 amino acids. The V gene lost 6 bases and the J gene lost 4 bases, with 24 bases spanning the gap. The V gene's germline CDR1 is SEHNR and CDR2 FQNEAQ (reference sequence). These data originate in a study of T cells after yellow fever vaccination.

This sample comprised PBMCs, obtained 15 days after the yellow fever booster vaccination. The chain uses TRBV7-9 and TRBJ2-5; D is possibly TRBD1 (6 bases). This clonotype was obtained from a young man who received the YFV17D yellow fever vaccine. Here the CDR3 reads CASSSGRDTQIGETQYF. The CDR3 DNA reads TGTGCCAGCAGTTCAGGCCGGGACACCCAAATTGGAGAGACCCAGTACTTC. Combining the CDR3 with reference TRBV7-9 and TRBJ2-5 gives the whole variable domain DTGVSQNPRHKITKRGQNVTFRCDPISEHNRLYWYRQTLGQGPEFLTYFQNEAQLEKSRLLSDRFSAERPKGSFSTLEIQRTEQGDSAMYLCASSSGRDTQIGETQYFGPGTRLLVL.